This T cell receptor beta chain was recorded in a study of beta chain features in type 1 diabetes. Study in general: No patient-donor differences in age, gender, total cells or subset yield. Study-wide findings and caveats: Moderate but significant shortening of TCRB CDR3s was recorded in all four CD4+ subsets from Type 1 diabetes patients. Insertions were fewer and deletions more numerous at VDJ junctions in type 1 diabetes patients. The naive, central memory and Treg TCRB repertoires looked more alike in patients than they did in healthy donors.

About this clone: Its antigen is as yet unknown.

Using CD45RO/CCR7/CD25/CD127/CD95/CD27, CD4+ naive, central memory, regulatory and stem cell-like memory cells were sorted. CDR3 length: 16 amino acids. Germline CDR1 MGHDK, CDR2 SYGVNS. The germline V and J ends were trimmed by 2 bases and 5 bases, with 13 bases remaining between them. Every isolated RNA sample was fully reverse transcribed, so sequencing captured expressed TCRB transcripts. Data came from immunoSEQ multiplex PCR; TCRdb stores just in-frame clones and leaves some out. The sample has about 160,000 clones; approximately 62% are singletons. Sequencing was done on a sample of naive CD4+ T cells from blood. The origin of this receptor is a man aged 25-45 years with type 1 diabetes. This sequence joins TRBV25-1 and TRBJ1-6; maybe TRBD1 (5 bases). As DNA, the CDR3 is TGTGCCAGCAGTGAAGGGGACGTGGCCCATAATTCACCCCTCCACTTT. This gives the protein CASSEGDVAHNSPLHF.